This record covers a single T cell receptor (beta chain). The target antigen is unknown. The PCR made use of 60 Vbeta and 13 Jbeta primers. Some clones are missing from TCRdb's copy, which holds only in-frame ones; the method was immunoSEQ multiplex PCR. The sample has 150,000 to 200,000 clones, 76% seen once. The sample is drawn from a study of cytomegalovirus exposure and HLA in healthy donors. Broader study findings: Reports indicate that TCR beta sequences accurately predicted the HLA-A and HLA-B alleles of most subjects. Later examination showed HLA-associated TCR beta chains had greater clonal expansion than equally common others. There was a cluster of highly shared sequence variants that was likely a sequencing artifact. For TCR beta chains, V- and J-gene trimming was later linked to a missense DCLRE1C variant.

The CDR3 runs 15 residues. Trimming cost V 6 bases and J 0 bases, with 12 bases left between them. Germline CDR1 is KGHSH and CDR2 is LQKENI. The clonotype comes from a male donor in good health and CMV-seronegative. The V call is TRBV18, the J call TRBJ2-1; perhaps TRBD1 as D (5 bases). The sample taken for sequencing was PBMCs. CDR3 bases: TGTGCCAGCTCCCCCGGCGACAGCTCCTACAATGAGCAGTTCTTC. Translated, it gives CASSPGDSSYNEQFF. Supplemented by reference TRBV18 and TRBJ2-1, the full variable domain reads NAGVMQNPRHLVRRRGQEARLRCSPMKGHSHVYWYRQLPEEGLKFMVYLQKENIIDESGMPKERFSAEFPKEGPSILRIQQVVRGDSAAYFCASSPGDSSYNEQFFGPGTRLTVL.